This TCR beta chain was recovered during a study of blood T cell repertoires in COVID-19 (dated by TCRdb to about 2020). With respect to the entire study: Samples covering the acute and convalescent phases of COVID-19 were provided by collaborators in the United States, Italy and Spain. The material from the prospective study consisted of cDNA or gDNA derived from T cells, B-cell-depleted T cells, or PBMCs. Deeply sampled blood TCRbeta repertoires from subjects exposed to, actively infected with, or recovered from COVID-19 were included in the dataset. The repertoires were released in a freely available public database intended as a resource for research on the immune response to SARS-CoV-2. Samples came from the ongoing ImmuneRACE study (first 160 participants) plus 1,254 subjects from 6 global collaborators. A de-identified subject ID, COVID-19 status, age in years and sex were almost always included in the sample metadata. Where available, HLA class I and class II types were taken from metadata supplied by the sample provider and were not determined by assay-based typing.

TCRbeta CDR3 regions were amplified from genomic DNA by means of the immunoSEQ Assay, a bias-controlled multiplex PCR. Per the authors' processing: The number of nucleated cells in each sample was estimated from the amplification of reference gene primers within the assay. To quantify the absolute abundance of each unique TCRbeta CDR3 rearrangement, sequence reads were collapsed and filtered. For each sample, productive Simpson clonality was calculated as the square root of Simpson's diversity index across productive rearrangements. TCRdb carries this immuneACCESS record with in-frame sequences only. Its versions omit some clonotypes, under half of them owing to an unresolved V gene in the studies checked, with the rest unexplained. The V and J calls and clone size come from that table; D and trimming were worked out from the DNA. The sample table contains around 200,000 clones; only one count was recorded for under 90% of them. The ten largest clones capture about 20% of the sample.

In the germline V gene, CDR1 corresponds to SQVTM and CDR2 to ANQGSEA. From the cysteine through the phenylalanine, the CDR3 covers 15 amino acids. The DNA shown is the 45-base CDR3, in frame from base 1. Cut back by 3 bases and 7 bases, the V and J ends lie 19 bases apart. Results and caveats for the whole study, not just this receptor: Clinical and demographic metadata were provided uncurated, with the amount varying by source and participant.

Regarding this clone: The clone's antigen remains unknown. Base qualities are not at hand, and no much larger clone is one base apart.

One collaborating source in Seattle enrolled patients during active infection and followed them longitudinally through the course of disease. Collaborating institutions collected whole blood in K2EDTA tubes following their own protocols. For TCRbeta analysis, collaborators shipped samples in one of three forms: frozen whole blood, isolated PBMCs, or DNA extracted from either of those sample types. The TCR originated in a person aged 70 to 85 with COVID-19, enrolled during active disease. The sequencing sample was made of peripheral blood. Recombination connected TRBV29-1 to TRBJ1-5; TRBD1 might be the D gene, on 5 matching bases. CDR3 reads: CSVETTVGGGQPQHF. The DNA sequence is as follows: TGCAGCGTTGAGACCACTGTAGGCGGGGGGCAGCCCCAGCATTTT.